This is a list of T cell receptor beta chains from one sample in a study of identifying expanded T cells in peripheral blood. Method: immunoSEQ multiplex PCR; TCRdb's copy keeps in-frame clones and lacks some. Here the sample spans about 91,000 clones, approximately 88% being singletons. The source material was blood. Receptors were obtained from a person aged 18 to 75 in good health. Each CDR3 is given with its conserved first and last residue. The D gene is left open where the match is weak. Where a row states a size, it is once, few, many or the class of an expanded clone; other rows omit it.

CDR3nt | CDR3aa | j_gene | abundance | d_gene | v_gene
TGTGCCAGCAGAACCCGGGACACCTATCAGCCCCAGCATTTT | CASRTRDTYQPQHF | TRBJ1-5 | . | . | TRBV6-5
TGTGCCAGTAGTAGCCAGGGCCCCACTGAAGCTTTCTTT | CASSSQGPTEAFF | TRBJ1-1 | . | . | TRBV19
TGTGCCAGCAGCGGGACAGGGGGCTCGGAGACCCAGTACTTC | CASSGTGGSETQYF | TRBJ2-5 | . | TRBD1 | TRBV6-6
TGCGCCAGCAGTGAGTCGCCGCGGGGGAGTAAAGTGTTTTTT | CASSESPRGSKVFF | TRBJ1-4 | . | . | TRBV10-2
TGTGCCAGCTCGCCCCTCGTTGTTGGAACCGGGGAGCTGTTTTTT | CASSPLVVGTGELFF | TRBJ2-2 | . | . | TRBV18
TGCGCCAGCAGCTTGGAAGGGACCACGAAAGGAGATTTT | CASSLEGTTKGDF | TRBJ1-1 | . | . | TRBV5-1
TGTGCCAGCAGCGAGGTTCCACAGGGCGCCGGGGAGCTGTTTTTT | CASSEVPQGAGELFF | TRBJ2-2 | . | . | TRBV2
TGTGCCAGCAGCTTAGGGACAGGGTACGGCTACACCTTC | CASSLGTGYGYTF | TRBJ1-2 | . | TRBD1 | TRBV7-9
TGTGCCAGCAGCCCCGTGCAGGGGGCGAGGGAGACCCAGTACTTC | CASSPVQGARETQYF | TRBJ2-5 | . | TRBD1 | TRBV7-8
TGCAGCGTTGTCCAGACAGGGGGGCCGAGCGATACGCAGTATTTT | CSVVQTGGPSDTQYF | TRBJ2-3 | once | TRBD1 | TRBV29-1
TGTGCCAGCAGTTACTTCCTGTCTAGTTCACCCCTCCACTTT | CASSYFLSSSPLHF | TRBJ1-6 | . | . | TRBV6-5
TGCGCCAGCAGCTTGGGGACCGGGACTAGCGGGGTCCAAGAGACCCAGTACTTC | CASSLGTGTSGVQETQYF | TRBJ2-5 | . | TRBD2 | TRBV5-1
TGTGCCAGCAGTTCCCCCGGGACAGGGACCTACGAGCAGTACTTC | CASSSPGTGTYEQYF | TRBJ2-7 | . | TRBD1 | TRBV28
TGTGCCAGCCACAGGGTCGGGGCCAACGTCCTGACTTTC | CASHRVGANVLTF | TRBJ2-6 | . | . | TRBV2
TGTGCCAGCAGAGGACAGGGGGAATCCTACGAGCAGTACTTC | CASRGQGESYEQYF | TRBJ2-7 | . | TRBD1 | TRBV5-4
TGTGCCAGCTCACCCCTCGGGACTCCTAAGGACGAGCAGTACTTC | CASSPLGTPKDEQYF | TRBJ2-7 | once | . | TRBV18
TGCGCCAGCAGTCGGCTCCAGGGGTTTGGCACTGAAGCTTTCTTT | CASSRLQGFGTEAFF | TRBJ1-1 | . | . | TRBV4-1
TGTGCCAGCAGCTTGATCGGGACTAGCAGAAACACCGGGGAGCTGTTTTTT | CASSLIGTSRNTGELFF | TRBJ2-2 | medium-sized | TRBD2 | TRBV11-2
TGTGCCAGCAGACACGGGCAGGGGCGCATATCGGAAGCTTTCTTT | CASRHGQGRISEAFF | TRBJ1-1 | . | . | TRBV6-5
TGTGCCACCAGCAGAGAAATCCGGACAGGGAGAAGCGGGCACGAGCAGTACTTC | CATSREIRTGRSGHEQYF | TRBJ2-7 | . | TRBD1 | TRBV15
TGCGCCAGCAGCTTGGGGCCTTCTGGGGACCAAGAGACCCAGTACTTC | CASSLGPSGDQETQYF | TRBJ2-5 | . | . | TRBV5-1
TGTGCCACCAGCAGAGATCTCAGCGGGGGCCAGCCCCAGCATTTT | CATSRDLSGGQPQHF | TRBJ1-5 | . | . | TRBV15
TGCGCCAGCAGCCAAGAACGGTCAGCTGGAAACACCATATATTTT | CASSQERSAGNTIYF | TRBJ1-3 | . | . | TRBV4-1
TGTGCCAGCAGTCTGAGGCCGAACGCTGTCTCTGGGGCCAACGTCCTGACTTTC | CASSLRPNAVSGANVLTF | TRBJ2-6 | . | . | TRBV28
TGTGCCAGCACACGGGCAGCCGAGTCCTACAATGAGCAGTTCTTC | CASTRAAESYNEQFF | TRBJ2-1 | . | . | TRBV6-5
TGCAGCGTGGTGGGAGCTAACTATGGCTACACCTTC | CSVVGANYGYTF | TRBJ1-2 | . | . | TRBV29-1
TGTGCCAGCAGTGGGGGACAGGACATCGGGGAGCTGTTTTTT | CASSGGQDIGELFF | TRBJ2-2 | . | TRBD1 | TRBV6-1
TGTGCCAGCAGCTTATCAGGGAAGGGGGCTTTCTTT | CASSLSGKGAFF | TRBJ1-1 | . | . | TRBV5-6
TGTGCCAGCAGCCGGGGACAGGGAGAGGCCTATAATTCACCCCTCCACTTT | CASSRGQGEAYNSPLHF | TRBJ1-6 | . | TRBD1 | TRBV11-3
TGTGCCAGCAGACCGGTCGGAGCGAGCACAGATACGCAGTATTTT | CASRPVGASTDTQYF | TRBJ2-3 | . | . | TRBV6-4
TGTGCCAGTAGTGCCCCCGGACAGGACACAGATACGCAGTATTTT | CASSAPGQDTDTQYF | TRBJ2-3 | once | TRBD1 | TRBV19
TGTGCCAGCAGTTTACGGCGGGAGCTCTACGAGCAGTACTTC | CASSLRRELYEQYF | TRBJ2-7 | . | TRBD2 | TRBV28
TGTGCCAGCAGTGTCGCCGGGACAAAATTATCCGACGAGCAGTACTTC | CASSVAGTKLSDEQYF | TRBJ2-7 | . | . | TRBV2
TGTGCCAGCAGTTCAGGGGGCTGGGAAAAACTGTTTTTT | CASSSGGWEKLFF | TRBJ1-4 | . | TRBD1 | TRBV6-5
TGCGCCAGCAGCCTTATTACTTTACAAGAGACCCAGTACTTC | CASSLITLQETQYF | TRBJ2-5 | . | . | TRBV5-1
TGTGCCAGCAGCGTGGGACTAGCGGTTGAGCAGTTCTTC | CASSVGLAVEQFF | TRBJ2-1 | . | TRBD2 | TRBV9
TGTGCCAGCGGGTCCGGGACAGGGGCGGTAAATGAGCAGTTCTTC | CASGSGTGAVNEQFF | TRBJ2-1 | . | TRBD1 | TRBV6-4
TGTGCCAGCAGTGACACAGGGGGCTGGAGCTCCTATAATTCACCCCTCCACTTT | CASSDTGGWSSYNSPLHF | TRBJ1-6 | . | TRBD1 | TRBV6-1
TGTGCCAGCAGTTTACCCCCCCCGACAGGGGGGGGCCCAGATACGCAGTATTTT | CASSLPPPTGGGPDTQYF | TRBJ2-3 | . | TRBD1 | TRBV28
TGTGCCAGCAGCTTTTGGGCAGGGGAGCGGGGAAGCAACACGCCCCAGCATTTT | CASSFWAGERGSNTPQHF | TRBJ1-5 | . | . | TRBV5-6
TGTGCCAGCAGGCCCAGGTTTTACAGGAATGAGCAGTTCTTC | CASRPRFYRNEQFF | TRBJ2-1 | . | . | TRBV28
TGTGCCAGCAGCTCACGGCCCCTTAATGAGCAGTTCTTC | CASSSRPLNEQFF | TRBJ2-1 | . | . | TRBV7-6
TGTGCCAGTAGTGCAGGGCCTACCTCTTACGAGCAGTACTTC | CASSAGPTSYEQYF | TRBJ2-7 | once | . | TRBV2
TGTGCCAGCAGTGATAGGGCCGCTAGCACAGATACGCAGTATTTT | CASSDRAASTDTQYF | TRBJ2-3 | . | . | TRBV6-1
TGTGCCACCAGCAGAGATCGGGGATGGACTGGAAACACCATATATTTT | CATSRDRGWTGNTIYF | TRBJ1-3 | . | . | TRBV15
TGCGCCAGCAGCTTGGAGGGGTCCTCCTACGAGCAGTACTTC | CASSLEGSSYEQYF | TRBJ2-7 | . | . | TRBV5-1
TGTGCCAGCAGCCAGGGACAGGGGACTGAAGCTTTCTTT | CASSQGQGTEAFF | TRBJ1-1 | . | TRBD1 | TRBV7-7
TGTGCCAGCAGCTTACTGAGGACGCCGCAAATCACTGAAGCTTTCTTT | CASSLLRTPQITEAFF | TRBJ1-1 | . | . | TRBV7-8
TGTGCCTGGACAACTCCGGGCAGGGGTTTGGACTATGGCTACACCTTC | CAWTTPGRGLDYGYTF | TRBJ1-2 | . | . | TRBV30
TGTGCCAGCAGCCAAGGGGCGGACAGGGAGGGGTCTGAAGCTTTCTTT | CASSQGADREGSEAFF | TRBJ1-1 | . | TRBD1 | TRBV5-4
TGTGCCAGTAGTATAGCTGGCAGGGGCGCAACAGCATACAATGAGCAGTTCTTC | CASSIAGRGATAYNEQFF | TRBJ2-1 | . | . | TRBV19
TGTGCCAGCTCACCTTACAGGGGTGGTAATCAGCCCCAGCATTTT | CASSPYRGGNQPQHF | TRBJ1-5 | . | TRBD1 | TRBV18